A selection of T cell receptor beta chains follows, all from one sample in a study of cytomegalovirus exposure and HLA in healthy donors. The method was immunoSEQ multiplex PCR; TCRdb's version includes in-frame clones alone and lacks a portion of them. The sample includes about 31,000 clones, about 87% seen only once; the top ten take approximately 2.8%. Sequencing was performed on PBMCs. Receptors were obtained from a boy under 18 in good health and CMV-seronegative. The CDR3 runs from the conserved cysteine through the conserved F or W. D genes are given only for firm matches. For some rows the clone size is stated as once, few or many, or as a class when expanded; others skip it.

v_call,d_call,clone_size,j_call,cdr3_nt,cdr3_aa
TRBV7-8,TRBD2,-,TRBJ2-5,TGTGCCAGCAGCCCAAGACCGGGACTAGCTTTGGAGACCCAGTACTTC,CASSPRPGLALETQYF
TRBV4-1,-,-,TRBJ2-7,TGCGCCAGCAGCCAAGCTTTCCCAGCCTACGAGCAGTACTTC,CASSQAFPAYEQYF
TRBV7-3,TRBD1,once,TRBJ2-1,TGTGCCAGCAGCCAACCCGGACAGGGGGCCAATGAGCAGTTCTTC,CASSQPGQGANEQFF
TRBV7-8,TRBD1,-,TRBJ1-2,TGTGCCAGCAGCCGGGACAGTACCGCTAACTATGGCTACACCTTC,CASSRDSTANYGYTF
TRBV10-3,TRBD1,-,TRBJ1-5,TGCGCCATCAGTGACAGGACAGGAGGTGATCAGCCCCAGCATTTT,CAISDRTGGDQPQHF
TRBV4-2,TRBD2,-,TRBJ2-1,TGTGCCAGCAGCCAACTAACCGGGACTAGCGGGGGGCGGGGCATCGATGAGCAGTTCTTC,CASSQLTGTSGGRGIDEQFF
TRBV11-2,TRBD2,-,TRBJ2-3,TGTGCCAGCAGCTTGAGACTAGCGACAGATACGCAGTATTTT,CASSLRLATDTQYF
TRBV15,-,-,TRBJ1-4,TGTGCCACCAGCAGCCCCGGGGAGGTTAACGGGAAACTGTTTTTT,CATSSPGEVNGKLFF
TRBV2,-,-,TRBJ2-7,TGTGCCAGCAGCACTTCTAGCGTTCCCTACGAGCAGTACTTC,CASSTSSVPYEQYF
TRBV4-2,TRBD2,-,TRBJ2-1,TGTGCCAGCAGCCAGGGACTAGCGGACCTATTAAATGAGCAGTTCTTC,CASSQGLADLLNEQFF
TRBV7-9,-,-,TRBJ2-3,TGTGCCAGCAGCCATAACAGGGTTAACACAGATACGCAGTATTTT,CASSHNRVNTDTQYF
TRBV10-2,-,-,TRBJ2-6,TGCGCCAGCTTGCCACAAAACTCTGGGGCCAACGTCCTGACTTTC,CASLPQNSGANVLTF
TRBV5-5,TRBD2,-,TRBJ2-5,TGTGCCAGCAGCTTAGGTTTAACAGCGGGAGGAGAGACCCAGTACTTC,CASSLGLTAGGETQYF
TRBV27,TRBD2,-,TRBJ2-3,TGTGCCAGCAGAAGCGGGGCCATCGATACGCAGTATTTT,CASRSGAIDTQYF
TRBV4-3,TRBD2,few,TRBJ2-3,TGCGCCAGCAGCCAAGATCCCGAGCGGGGAACGCAGTATTTT,CASSQDPERGTQYF
TRBV12-5,-,once,TRBJ1-2,TGTGCTAGTGGTTTGGTAACCGCCAGGGGAACTAACTATGGCTACACCTTC,CASGLVTARGTNYGYTF